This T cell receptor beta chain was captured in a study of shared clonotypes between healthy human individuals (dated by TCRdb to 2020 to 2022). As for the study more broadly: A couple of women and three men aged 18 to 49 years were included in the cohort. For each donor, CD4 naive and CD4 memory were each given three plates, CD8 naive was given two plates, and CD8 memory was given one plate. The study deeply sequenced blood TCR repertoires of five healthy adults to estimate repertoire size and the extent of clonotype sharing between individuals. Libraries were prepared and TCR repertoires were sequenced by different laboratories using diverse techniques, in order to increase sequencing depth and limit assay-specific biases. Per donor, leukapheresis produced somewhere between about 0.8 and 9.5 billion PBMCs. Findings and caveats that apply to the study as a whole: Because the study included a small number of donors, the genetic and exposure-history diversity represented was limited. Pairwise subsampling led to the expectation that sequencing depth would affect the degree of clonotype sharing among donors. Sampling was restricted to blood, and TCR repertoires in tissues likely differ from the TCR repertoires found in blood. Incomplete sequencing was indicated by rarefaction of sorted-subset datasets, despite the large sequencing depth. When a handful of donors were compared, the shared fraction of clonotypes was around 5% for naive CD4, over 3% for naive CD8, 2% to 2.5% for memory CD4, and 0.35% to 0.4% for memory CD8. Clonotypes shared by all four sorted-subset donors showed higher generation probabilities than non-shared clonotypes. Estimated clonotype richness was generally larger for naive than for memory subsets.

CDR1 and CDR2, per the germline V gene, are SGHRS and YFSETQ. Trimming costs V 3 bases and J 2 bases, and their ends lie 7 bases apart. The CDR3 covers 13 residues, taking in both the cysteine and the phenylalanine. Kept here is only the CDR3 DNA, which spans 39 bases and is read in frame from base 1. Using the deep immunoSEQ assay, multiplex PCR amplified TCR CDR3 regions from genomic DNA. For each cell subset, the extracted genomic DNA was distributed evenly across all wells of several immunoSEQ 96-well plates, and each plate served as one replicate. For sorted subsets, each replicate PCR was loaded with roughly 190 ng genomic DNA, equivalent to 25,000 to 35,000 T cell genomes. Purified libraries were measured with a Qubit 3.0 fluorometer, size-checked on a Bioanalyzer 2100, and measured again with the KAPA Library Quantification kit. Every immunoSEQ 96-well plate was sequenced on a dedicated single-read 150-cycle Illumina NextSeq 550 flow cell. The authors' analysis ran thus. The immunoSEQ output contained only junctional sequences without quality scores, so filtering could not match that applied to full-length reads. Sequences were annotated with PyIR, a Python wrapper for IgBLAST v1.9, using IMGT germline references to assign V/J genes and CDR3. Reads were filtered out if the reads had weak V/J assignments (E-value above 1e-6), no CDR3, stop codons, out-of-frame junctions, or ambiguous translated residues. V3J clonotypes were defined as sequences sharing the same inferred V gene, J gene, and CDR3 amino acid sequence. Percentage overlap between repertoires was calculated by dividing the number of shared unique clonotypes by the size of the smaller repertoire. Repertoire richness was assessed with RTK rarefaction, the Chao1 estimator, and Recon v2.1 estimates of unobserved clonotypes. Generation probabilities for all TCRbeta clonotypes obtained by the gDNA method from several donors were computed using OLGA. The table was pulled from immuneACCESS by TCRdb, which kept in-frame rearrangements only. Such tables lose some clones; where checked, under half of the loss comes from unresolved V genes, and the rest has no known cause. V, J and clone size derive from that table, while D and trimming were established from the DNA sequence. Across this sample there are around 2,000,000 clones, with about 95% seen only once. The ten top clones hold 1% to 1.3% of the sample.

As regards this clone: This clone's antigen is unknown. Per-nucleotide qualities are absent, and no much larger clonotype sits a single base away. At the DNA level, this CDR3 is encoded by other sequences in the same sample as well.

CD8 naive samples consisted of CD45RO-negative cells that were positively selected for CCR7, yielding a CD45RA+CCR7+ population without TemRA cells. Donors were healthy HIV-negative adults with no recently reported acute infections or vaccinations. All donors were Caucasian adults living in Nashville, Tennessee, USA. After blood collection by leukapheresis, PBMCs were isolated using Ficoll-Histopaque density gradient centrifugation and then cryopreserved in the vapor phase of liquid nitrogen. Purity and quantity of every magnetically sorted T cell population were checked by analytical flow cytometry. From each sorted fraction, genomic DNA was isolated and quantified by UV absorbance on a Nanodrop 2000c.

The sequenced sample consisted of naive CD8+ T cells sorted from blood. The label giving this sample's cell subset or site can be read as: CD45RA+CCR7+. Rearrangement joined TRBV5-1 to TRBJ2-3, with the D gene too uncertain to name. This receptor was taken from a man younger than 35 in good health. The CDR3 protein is CASSSSYTDTQYF. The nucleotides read TGCGCCAGCAGCTCCTCATACACAGATACGCAGTATTTT.